This T cell receptor (beta chain) was retrieved from a study of OX40 agonist ivuxolimab in advanced cancers. As for the study in general: Partial responses were observed in three patients, of whom one had hepatocellular carcinoma and two had cutaneous melanoma. Regarding the study as a whole: Expanded clones were, on average, more numerous among CD8+ T cells than CD4+.

Assay used: immunoSEQ multiplex PCR; TCRdb lists only in-frame clones, some missing. The sample consists of 20,000 or so clones, 90% of them appearing once. The sample holds one count of this clone. No antigen is known for it. Sequenced here: CD4+ or CD8+ T cells sorted from blood, sampled in a trial of the OX40 agonist ivuxolimab. This TCR was sampled from an adult with an advanced solid tumor such as melanoma, head and neck, liver or kidney cancer.

CDR3 DNA sequence: TGTGCCAGTGGACAGGGCGTCGAGCAGTACTTC. Translating gives CASGQGVEQYF. This sequence joins TRBV19 and TRBJ2-7, with 8 bases aligning to TRBD1. CDR1 LNHDA and CDR2 SQIVND come from the germline V gene (reference sequence). V shed 8 bases and J 6 bases; nucleotides not matched to a gene: 3. The CDR3 spans 11 residues. Full variable domain (rest looked up from reference TRBV19 and TRBJ2-7): DGGITQSPKYLFRKEGQNVTLSCEQNLNHDAMYWYRQDPGQGLRLIYYSQIVNDFQKGDIAEGYSVSREKKESFPLTVTSAQKNPTAFYLCASGQGVEQYFGPGTRLTVT.